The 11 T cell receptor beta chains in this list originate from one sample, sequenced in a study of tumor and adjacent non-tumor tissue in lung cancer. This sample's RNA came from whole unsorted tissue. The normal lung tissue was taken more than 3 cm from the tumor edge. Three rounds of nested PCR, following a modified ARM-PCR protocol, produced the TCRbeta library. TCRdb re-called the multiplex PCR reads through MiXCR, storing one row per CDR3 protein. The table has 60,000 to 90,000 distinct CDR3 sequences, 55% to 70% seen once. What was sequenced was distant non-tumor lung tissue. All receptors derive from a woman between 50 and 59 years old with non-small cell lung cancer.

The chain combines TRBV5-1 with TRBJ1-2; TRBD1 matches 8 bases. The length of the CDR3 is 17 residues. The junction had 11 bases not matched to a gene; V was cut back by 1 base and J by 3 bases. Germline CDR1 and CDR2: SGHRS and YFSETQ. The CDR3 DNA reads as TGCGCCAGCAGCTTGTCCAGGCAGGGGGCTGGAGACTATGGCTACACCTTC. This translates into CASSLSRQGAGDYGYTF.

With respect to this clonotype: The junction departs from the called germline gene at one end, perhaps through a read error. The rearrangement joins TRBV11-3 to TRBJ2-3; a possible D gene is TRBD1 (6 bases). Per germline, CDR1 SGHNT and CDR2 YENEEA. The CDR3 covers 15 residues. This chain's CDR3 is CASSSTGDLTDTLYF. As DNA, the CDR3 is TGTGCCAGCAGCTCGACAGGTGATCTCACAGATACGCTGTATTTT.

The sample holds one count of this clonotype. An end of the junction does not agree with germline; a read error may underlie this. CDR3 nucleotides: TGCGCCAGCTGCCAAGATCGCTACAGTGCGAACACTGAAGCTTTCTTT. It translates to CASCQDRYSANTEAFF. The rearrangement uses TRBV4-1 and TRBJ1-1, with no clear D. The germline V gene has CDR1 MGHRA and CDR2 YSYEKL. The CDR3 sequence is 16 residues long.

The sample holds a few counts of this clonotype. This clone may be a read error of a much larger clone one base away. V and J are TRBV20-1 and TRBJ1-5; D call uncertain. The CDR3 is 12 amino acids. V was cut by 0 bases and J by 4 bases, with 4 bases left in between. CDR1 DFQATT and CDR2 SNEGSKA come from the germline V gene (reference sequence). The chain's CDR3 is CSARDVNQPQHF. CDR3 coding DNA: TGCAGTGCTAGAGACGTGAATCAGCCCCAGCATTTT.

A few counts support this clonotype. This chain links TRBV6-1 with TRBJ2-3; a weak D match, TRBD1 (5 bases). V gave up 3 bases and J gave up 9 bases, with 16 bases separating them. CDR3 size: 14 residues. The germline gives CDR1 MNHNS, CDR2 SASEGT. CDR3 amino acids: CASSELGQRFTQYF. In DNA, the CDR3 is TGTGCCAGCAGTGAGTTGGGGCAGCGTTTCACGCAGTATTTT.

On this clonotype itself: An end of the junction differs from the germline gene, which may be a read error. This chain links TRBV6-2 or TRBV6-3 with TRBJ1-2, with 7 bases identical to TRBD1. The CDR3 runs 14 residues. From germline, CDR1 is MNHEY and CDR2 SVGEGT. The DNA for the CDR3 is TGTGCCAGCAACCGCGAACAGGGGCAGGATGGCTACACTTTC. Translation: CASNREQGQDGYTF.

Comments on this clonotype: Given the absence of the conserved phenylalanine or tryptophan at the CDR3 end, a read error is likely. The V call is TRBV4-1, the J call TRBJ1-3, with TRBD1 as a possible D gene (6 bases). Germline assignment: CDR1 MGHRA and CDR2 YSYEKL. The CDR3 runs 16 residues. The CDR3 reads CVSSQRGSTSGNTIYL. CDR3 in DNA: TGCGTCAGCAGCCAAAGGGGGAGTACCTCTGGAAACACCATATATTTA.

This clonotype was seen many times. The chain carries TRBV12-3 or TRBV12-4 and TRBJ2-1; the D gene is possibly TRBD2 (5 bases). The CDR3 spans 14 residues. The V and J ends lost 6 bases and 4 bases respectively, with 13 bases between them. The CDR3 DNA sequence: TGTGCCAGCAGGAGCGGACGGGATTACAATGAGCAGTTCTTC. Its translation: CASRSGRDYNEQFF.

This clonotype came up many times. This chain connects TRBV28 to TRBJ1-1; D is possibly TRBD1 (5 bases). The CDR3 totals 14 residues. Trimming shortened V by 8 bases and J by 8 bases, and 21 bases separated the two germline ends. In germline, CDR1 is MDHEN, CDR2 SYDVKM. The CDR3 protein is CASAQGAERREAFF. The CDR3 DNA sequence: TGTGCCAGCGCGCAAGGGGCGGAACGAAGGGAAGCTTTCTTT.

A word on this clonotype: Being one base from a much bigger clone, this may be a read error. CDR3 amino acids: CSVPQAGNQPQHF. DNA of the CDR3: TGCAGTGTCCCACAGGCCGGCAATCAGCCCCAGCATTTT. The J gene is TRBJ1-5, the V gene TRBV20-1; TRBD1 might be the D (5 bases). Germline lookup yields CDR1 DFQATT and CDR2 SNEGSKA (reference sequence). This CDR3 spans 13 amino acids. V was shortened by 7 bases and J by 2 bases, with 12 bases between the two germline ends.

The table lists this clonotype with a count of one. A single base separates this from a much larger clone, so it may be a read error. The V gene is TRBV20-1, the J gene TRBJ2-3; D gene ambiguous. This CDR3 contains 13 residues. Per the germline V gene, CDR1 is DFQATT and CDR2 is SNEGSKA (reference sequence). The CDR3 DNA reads TGCAGTGCTTCTCTCACGAGCACAGATACGCAGTTTTTT. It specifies CSASLTSTDTQFF.